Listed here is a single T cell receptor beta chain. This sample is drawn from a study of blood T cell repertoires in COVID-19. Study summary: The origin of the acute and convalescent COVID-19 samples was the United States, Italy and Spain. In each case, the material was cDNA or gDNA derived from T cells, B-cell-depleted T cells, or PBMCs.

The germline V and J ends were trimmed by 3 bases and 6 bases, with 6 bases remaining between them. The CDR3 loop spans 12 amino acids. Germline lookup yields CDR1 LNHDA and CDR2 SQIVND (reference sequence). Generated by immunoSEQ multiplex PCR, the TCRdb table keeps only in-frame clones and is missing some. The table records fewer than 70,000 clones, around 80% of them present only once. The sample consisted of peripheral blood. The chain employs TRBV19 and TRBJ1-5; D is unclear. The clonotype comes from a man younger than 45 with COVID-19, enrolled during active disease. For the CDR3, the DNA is TGTGCCAGTAGTATTTCGCGTCAGCCCCAGCATTTT. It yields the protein CASSISRQPQHF.